Below, 2 T cell receptor beta chains from the same sample are listed, as sequenced in a study of T cell responses to AZD1222 COVID-19 vaccine (dated by TCRdb to the early 2020s). The library relied on the immunoSEQ multiplex PCR assay. Here the immuneACCESS table is served through TCRdb, limited to in-frame sequences with V and J called. Missing clones are a known gap in these copies; in checked studies unresolved V genes cover under half, and the rest lacks a known reason. Here the sample has fewer than 150,000 clones; roughly 84% occur a single time. The ten largest clones add up to roughly 1.2% of the sample. The sample's time point label, in plain terms: baseline before first vaccination. The starting material was peripheral blood, obtained on day 0 of AZD1222 vaccination. The origin of the receptors is an adult in good health.

CDR3 loop: CASTSLVDEQFF. The CDR3 coding sequence is TGCGCCAGCACCTCACTCGTAGATGAGCAGTTCTTC. This chain connects TRBV4-1 to TRBJ2-1; D unclear. Germline values: CDR1 MGHRA, CDR2 YSYEKL. V shed 7 bases and J shed 8 bases, with 12 bases lying between them. This CDR3 has 12 amino acids.

This chain connects TRBV25-1 to TRBJ2-7; TRBD1 matches at 7 bases. The V gene's germline CDR1 is MGHDK and CDR2 SYGVNS. CDR3 length equals 14 residues. J was trimmed by 6 bases and V by 5 bases; bases with no gene match: 10. CDR3 sequence (DNA): TGTGCCAGCAGTAAGACAGGGATGGATTCCGAGCAGTACTTC. It is translated as CASSKTGMDSEQYF.